This entry describes one TCR beta chain. Its antigen remains unknown. Trimming stripped 5 bases from V and 6 bases from J, with 19 bases between. The CDR3 is 15 amino acids. Germline V CDR1 and CDR2: LGHNA, YNFKEQ. This specimen comes from a study of OX40 agonist ivuxolimab in advanced cancers. The protocol was immunoSEQ multiplex PCR, while the TCRdb copy is restricted to in-frame clones and leaves out a portion. The sample contains roughly 41,000 clones, roughly 86% of which appear only once. Study-wide findings and caveats: Expanded clones belonging to CD8+ T cells outnumbered, on average, those of CD4+.

The rearrangement joins TRBV4-2 to TRBJ1-2, with D tentatively TRBD1 (5 bases). The TCR comes from an adult with an advanced solid tumor such as melanoma, head and neck, liver or kidney cancer. The specimen was CD4+ or CD8+ T cells sorted from blood, collected in a trial of the OX40 agonist ivuxolimab. The CDR3 region is CASSLGGLPLHGYTF. The DNA of the CDR3 is TGTGCCAGCAGCTTGGGGGGATTACCCCTCCATGGCTACACCTTC.